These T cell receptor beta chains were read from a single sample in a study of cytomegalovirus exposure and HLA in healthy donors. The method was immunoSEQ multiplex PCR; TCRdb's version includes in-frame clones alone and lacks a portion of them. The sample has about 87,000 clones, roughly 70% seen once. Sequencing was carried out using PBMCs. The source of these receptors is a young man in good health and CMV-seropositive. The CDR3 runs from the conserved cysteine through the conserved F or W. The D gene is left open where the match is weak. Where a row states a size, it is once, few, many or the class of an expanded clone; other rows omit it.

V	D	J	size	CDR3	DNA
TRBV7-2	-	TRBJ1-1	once	CASSTDGNTEAFF	TGTGCCAGCAGCACAGACGGGAACACTGAAGCTTTCTTT
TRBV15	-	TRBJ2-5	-	CATSRAPGETQYF	TGTGCCACCAGCAGAGCCCCCGGAGAGACCCAGTACTTC
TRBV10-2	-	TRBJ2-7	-	CASRAGGSQYEQYF	TGCGCCAGCAGAGCCGGGGGAAGCCAGTACGAGCAGTACTTC
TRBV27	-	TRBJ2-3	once	CASTPGARLATQYF	TGTGCCAGCACCCCTGGGGCCCGGTTGGCTACGCAGTATTTT
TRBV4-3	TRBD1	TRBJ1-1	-	CASSRRTSGQGDTEAFF	TGCGCCAGCAGCCGCCGAACTAGCGGACAGGGGGACACTGAAGCTTTCTTT
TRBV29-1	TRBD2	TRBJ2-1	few	CSVDLAGGSLSSYNEQFF	TGCAGCGTCGATCTAGCGGGGGGCTCACTTAGCTCCTACAATGAGCAGTTCTTC
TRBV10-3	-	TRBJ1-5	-	CASRGWGQPQHF	TGTGCCAGTAGGGGCTGGGGACAGCCCCAGCATTTT
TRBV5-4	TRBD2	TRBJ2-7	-	CASSPSGGGRYYEQYF	TGTGCCAGCAGCCCTTCTGGCGGGGGTAGATACTACGAGCAGTACTTC
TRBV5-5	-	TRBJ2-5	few	CASSLGLGYLYQETQYF	TGTGCCAGCAGCTTGGGTCTCGGTTACCTGTACCAAGAGACCCAGTACTTC
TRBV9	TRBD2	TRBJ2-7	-	CASSPGLESYEQYF	TGTGCCAGCAGCCCGGGACTAGAGTCCTACGAGCAGTACTTC
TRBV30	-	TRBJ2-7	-	CAWSPGAYEQYF	TGTGCCTGGAGTCCCGGGGCCTACGAGCAGTACTTC
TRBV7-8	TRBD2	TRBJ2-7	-	CASSPPGLPTYEQYF	TGTGCCAGCAGCCCGCCGGGACTACCTACCTACGAGCAGTACTTC
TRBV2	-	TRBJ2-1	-	CASTSAAYNEQFF	TGTGCCAGCACCAGCGCCGCATACAATGAGCAGTTCTTC
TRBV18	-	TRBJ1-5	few	CASSPPNQPQHF	TGTGCCAGCTCACCCCCGAATCAGCCCCAGCATTTT
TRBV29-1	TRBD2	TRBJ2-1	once	CSVVAGGITHNEQFF	TGCAGCGTCGTAGCGGGGGGGATAACCCACAATGAGCAGTTCTTC
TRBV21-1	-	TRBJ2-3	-	CASSKASGDTQYF	TGTGCCAGCAGCAAAGCCTCAGGAGATACGCAGTATTTT
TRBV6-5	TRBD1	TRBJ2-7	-	CASRPPGQGLFEQYF	TGTGCCAGCAGGCCCCCGGGACAGGGTTTATTCGAGCAGTACTTC
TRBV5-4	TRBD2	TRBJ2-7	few	CASSSWTSGGEQYF	TGTGCCAGCAGCTCTTGGACTAGCGGTGGCGAGCAGTACTTC
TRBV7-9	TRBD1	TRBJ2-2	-	CASTPGQGWTGELFF	TGTGCCAGCACCCCGGGACAGGGTTGGACCGGGGAGCTGTTTTTT
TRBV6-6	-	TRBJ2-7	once	CASSYSIRDEQYF	TGTGCCAGCAGTTACTCGATTCGGGACGAGCAGTACTTC
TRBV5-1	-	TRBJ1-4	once	CASCSQFGGDCEKLFF	TGCGCCAGCTGCTCTCAATTCGGGGGAGACTGTGAAAAACTGTTTTTT
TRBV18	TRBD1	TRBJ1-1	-	CASSPRQGFNTEAFF	TGTGCCAGCTCACCCCGACAGGGGTTCAACACTGAAGCTTTCTTT
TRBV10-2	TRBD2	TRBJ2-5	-	CASSDTGLAGSSETQYF	TGCGCCAGCAGTGATACGGGACTAGCGGGGAGTTCAGAGACCCAGTACTTC
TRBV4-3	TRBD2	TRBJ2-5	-	CASSQGGGRRGGRETQYF	TGCGCCAGCAGCCAAGGTGGCGGGAGGAGGGGTGGGCGAGAGACCCAGTACTTC
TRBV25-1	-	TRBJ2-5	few	CASSSQGFQETQYF	TGTGCCAGCAGTTCACAGGGTTTCCAAGAGACCCAGTACTTC
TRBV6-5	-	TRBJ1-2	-	CASSYSPYAGYTF	TGTGCCAGCAGTTACTCCCCCTACGCTGGCTACACCTTC
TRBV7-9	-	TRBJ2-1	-	CASSFGNEQFF	TGTGCCAGCAGCTTCGGCAATGAGCAGTTCTTC
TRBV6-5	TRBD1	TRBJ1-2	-	CASSYRGTGFNYGYTF	TGTGCCAGCAGTTATCGGGGGACAGGCTTTAACTATGGCTACACCTTC
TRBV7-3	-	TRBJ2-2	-	CASSQGGGATGELFF	TGTGCCAGCAGCCAGGGAGGGGGAGCCACCGGGGAGCTGTTTTTT